The next 22 T cell receptor beta chains were all read from a single sample in a study of vaccination effects on CD4 cells after COVID-19. Before sequencing took place, the ViraFEST assay used viral peptide pools to expand antigen-specific CD4+ T cells. After more than 8 days in culture, the CD4+ T cells were isolated. Each participant was administered two doses of either the BNT162b2 or the mRNA-1273 vaccine. Assay: immunoSEQ multiplex PCR; the TCRdb copy retains only in-frame clones and omits some. The sample has 75,000 or so clones, 60% to 85% seen once. These TCRs' antigens remain unknown. The sample consisted of CD4+ T cells from PBMCs cultured with HCoV-OC43 spike peptides, taken after COVID-19 vaccination. The subset here: HCoV-OC43 spike overlapping peptide pool stimulation. The receptors derive from a human donor who received a COVID-19 vaccine.

This clone was detected once. The chain combines TRBV18 with TRBJ2-5; 9 bases are a match to TRBD1. The germline gives CDR1 KGHSH, CDR2 LQKENI. V lost 3 bases and J lost 3; bases outside the gene matches: 2. The CDR3 is 14 residues long. CDR3 sequence (DNA): TGTGCCAGCTCACCGGGACAGGGAAAAGAGACCCAGTACTTC. Protein: CASSPGQGKETQYF.

The V and J genes are TRBV5-6 and TRBJ2-7; D remains ambiguous. V lost 0 bases and J 6 bases, leaving 13 bases between the germline ends. CDR1 SGHDT and CDR2 YYEEEE come from the germline V gene. The CDR3 totals 14 residues. This chain's CDR3 is CASSLGRSWVEQYV. CDR3 sequence (DNA): TGTGCCAGCAGCTTGGGCCGCTCATGGGTCGAGCAGTACGTC.

A single count supports this clone. The J gene is TRBJ1-2, the V gene TRBV18; TRBD1 is a possible D gene (5 bases). This CDR3 has 15 residues. Germline values: CDR1 KGHSH, CDR2 LQKENI. Trimming removed 2 bases from V and 2 bases from J, with 12 bases in between. DNA for the CDR3: TGTGCCAGCTCACCATTAGACAGACCAAACTATGGCTACACCTTC. Translated: CASSPLDRPNYGYTF.

This chain uses TRBV2 with TRBJ1-3; no clear D. From germline, CDR1 is SNHLY and CDR2 FYNNEI. This CDR3 is 15 amino acids long. V gave up 0 bases and J gave up 2 bases, with 8 bases separating them. CDR3 coding DNA: TGTGCCAGCAGTGAAGCGGGGAATCCTGGAAACACCATATATTTT. It translates to CASSEAGNPGNTIYF.

V gene TRBV6-6 combines with J gene TRBJ1-2, with D unclear. The germline CDR1 and CDR2 sequences are MNHNY and SVGAGI (reference sequence). V was trimmed by 7 bases and J by 5 bases, leaving 17 bases between them. The CDR3 sequence is 14 residues long. Here the CDR3 reads CASTLRTLSYGYTF. The CDR3 DNA sequence: TGTGCCAGCACCCTAAGGACGCTGTCATATGGCTACACCTTC.

This chain connects TRBV6-5 to TRBJ2-7; D gene uncertain. V shed 6 bases and J shed 2 bases, with 8 bases lying between them. Germline assignment: CDR1 MNHEY and CDR2 SVGAGI. The length of the CDR3 is 12 residues. CDR3 sequence reads: CASRDGAYEQYV. CDR3 coding DNA: TGTGCCAGCAGGGACGGAGCCTACGAGCAGTACGTC.

The chain recombines TRBV9 with TRBJ2-1; weak D call: TRBD2 (5 bases). This CDR3 is 14 amino acids long. The germline V and J ends were trimmed by 4 bases and 5 bases, with 13 bases remaining between them. Germline assignment: CDR1 SGDLS and CDR2 YYNGEE. CDR3 nucleotides: TGTGCCAGCAGCCCGGGGTCGGGGAACAATGAGCAGTTCTTC. The encoded protein is CASSPGSGNNEQFF. The full variable domain, completed using reference TRBV9 and TRBJ2-1, is DSGVTQTPKHLITATGQRVTLRCSPRSGDLSVYWYQQSLDQGLQFLIQYYNGEERAKGNILERFSAQQFPDLHSELNLSSLELGDSALYFCASSPGSGNNEQFFGPGTRLTVL.

The chain has TRBV19 and TRBJ1-5; 7 bases fit TRBD1. Germline loops: CDR1 LNHDA, CDR2 SQIVND (reference sequence). The CDR3 spans 15 residues. J was trimmed by 4 bases and V by 3 bases; bases with no gene match: 6. The CDR3 loop is CASSMDRRGNQPQHF. The CDR3 DNA reads as TGTGCCAGTAGTATGGACAGGAGGGGGAATCAGCCCCAGCATTTT.

The rearrangement joins TRBV6-2 or TRBV6-3 to TRBJ1-2; D unclear. Trimming stripped 0 bases from V and 8 bases from J, with 25 bases between. Germline lookup yields CDR1 MNHEY and CDR2 SVGEGT. CDR3 length: 18 amino acids. The CDR3 here is CASSYSGGHRKLDEGYTF. In DNA form, the CDR3 reads TGTGCCAGCAGTTACTCTGGAGGCCATAGGAAGTTGGATGAGGGCTACACCTTC.

The chain employs TRBV28 and TRBJ1-1, with 7 bases fitting TRBD1. The CDR3 is made up of 15 amino acids. CDR1 is MDHEN, CDR2 SYDVKM, per germline. Losses at the gene ends were 2 bases for V and 4 bases for J; bases not matched to a gene: 7. In DNA, the CDR3 is TGTGCCAGCAGTTTAGGCGGGGCAGGGGGCACTGAAGCTTTCTTT. Protein product: CASSLGGAGGTEAFF.

This rearrangement joins TRBV27 to TRBJ1-1; a possible D gene is TRBD1 (5 bases). Between the trimmed V and J ends, which lost 1 base and 3 bases, there was a span of 9 bases. The CDR3 contains 14 residues. Germline V gene lookup returns CDR1 MNHEY and CDR2 SMNVEV (reference sequence). Here the CDR3 reads CASSLYKGHTEAFF. The CDR3 DNA follows: TGTGCCAGCAGTTTATATAAGGGACACACTGAAGCTTTCTTT.

V gene TRBV5-1 combines with J gene TRBJ1-2; no definite D call. The length of the CDR3 is 15 residues. CDR1 and CDR2 (germline): SGHRS, YFSETQ. Deletions cut 3 bases from V and 4 bases from J, with 16 bases between. CDR3 in DNA: TGCGCCAGCAGCTCTCACCCGGGGAACCTCTATGGCTACACCTTC. It yields the protein CASSSHPGNLYGYTF.

This clone has more than one count but fewer than ten. The chain joins TRBV12-3 or TRBV12-4 to TRBJ1-2; unclear D gene. The ends were cut back, 7 bases at V and 5 bases at J, with 11 bases in the middle. There are 12 residues in the CDR3. CDR3 DNA sequence: TGTGCCAGCACCCCCGGTGGTTATGGCTACACCTTC. Encoded protein: CASTPGGYGYTF.

The genes are TRBV5-8 and TRBJ2-2; maybe TRBD2 (5 bases). Trimming removed 4 bases from V and 3 bases from J, with 16 bases in between. Germline V CDR1 and CDR2: SGHTS, YDEGEE. CDR3 length: 16 residues. In DNA form, the CDR3 reads TGTGCCAGCAGCCTCGGGAAGGGTTGGGACACCGGGGAGCTGTTTTTT. Its protein is CASSLGKGWDTGELFF.

The chain employs TRBV6-6 and TRBJ2-7; 11 bases line up with TRBD1. Germline values: CDR1 MNHNY, CDR2 SVGAGI (reference sequence). The J segment lost 6 bases and the V segment lost 7 bases, leaving 5 bases of the junction unmatched. The CDR3 length is 13 residues. The CDR3 DNA is TGTGCCAGCAAGGGACAGGGGGTTTTCGAGCAGTACGTC. Translation gives CASKGQGVFEQYV.

The chain couples TRBV7-2 to TRBJ1-3; no clear D. This CDR3 is 15 amino acids long. Trimming took off 6 bases at V and 2 bases at J, with 14 bases between the two ends. Germline V gene data show CDR1 as SGHTA and CDR2 as FQGNSA. The CDR3 DNA is TGTGCCAGCAGACTTTACGTGACGGCTGGAAACACCATATATTTT. It specifies CASRLYVTAGNTIYF.

The V and J genes are TRBV9 and TRBJ2-1; 14 nucleotides line up with TRBD2. CDR1 SGDLS and CDR2 YYNGEE come from the germline V gene. Germline trimming cut 5 bases from V and 0 bases from J; bases unmatched to any gene: 19. CDR3 length equals 22 residues. The CDR3 protein is CASSGEQRTSGGPKTSYNEQFF. The CDR3 DNA reads as TGTGCCAGCAGTGGGGAACAAAGGACTAGCGGGGGGCCGAAGACCTCCTACAATGAGCAGTTCTTC.

This sequence joins TRBV10-2 and TRBJ2-5; 10 nucleotides agree with TRBD1. The germline gives CDR1 WSHSY, CDR2 SAAADI. This CDR3 has 16 residues. The V and J ends lost 5 bases and 1 base, in that order; junction bases with no gene match: 7. The CDR3, as DNA: TGCGCCAGCAGTTCCGGACAGGGGGGCCCCCAAGAGACCCAGTACTTC. It yields the protein CASSSGQGGPQETQYF.

This chain joins TRBV24-1 and TRBJ1-3, with D perhaps TRBD1 (6 bases). CDR1 KGHDR and CDR2 SFDVKD come from the germline V gene. This CDR3 region has 14 residues. V lost 4 bases to trimming and J lost 0 bases, with 6 bases between them. Written as DNA, the CDR3 is TGTGCCACCAGTGAGACAGGCTCTGGAAACACCATATATTTT. Its protein is CATSETGSGNTIYF.

V is TRBV7-9 and J is TRBJ1-2, with 7 bases aligning to TRBD1. V was pared by 5 bases and J by 7 bases, with 4 bases of the junction left unmatched. Germline CDR1 reads SEHNR; CDR2 reads FQNEAQ (reference sequence). The CDR3 loop spans 12 amino acids. DNA for the CDR3: TGTGCCAGCAGCAGACAGGGAGGTGGCTACACCTTC. This gives the protein CASSRQGGGYTF.

This chain connects TRBV12-3 or TRBV12-4 to TRBJ1-5, with D unclear. V gave up 0 bases and J gave up 7 bases, with 4 bases separating them. CDR3 length: 12 residues. Here the CDR3 reads CASSLARQPQHF. The CDR3 DNA reads as TGTGCCAGCAGTTTAGCGCGGCAGCCCCAGCATTTT.

This clone was detected a few times. This chain links TRBV19 with TRBJ2-6; D call uncertain. Per germline, CDR1 LNHDA and CDR2 SQIVND (reference sequence). V lost 3 bases, J lost 0 bases, and 12 bases lay in between. The CDR3 consists of 17 residues. The CDR3 sequence is CASSMSTSYSGANVLTF. The CDR3 DNA follows: TGTGCCAGTAGTATGTCTACCAGCTACTCTGGGGCCAACGTCCTGACTTTC.